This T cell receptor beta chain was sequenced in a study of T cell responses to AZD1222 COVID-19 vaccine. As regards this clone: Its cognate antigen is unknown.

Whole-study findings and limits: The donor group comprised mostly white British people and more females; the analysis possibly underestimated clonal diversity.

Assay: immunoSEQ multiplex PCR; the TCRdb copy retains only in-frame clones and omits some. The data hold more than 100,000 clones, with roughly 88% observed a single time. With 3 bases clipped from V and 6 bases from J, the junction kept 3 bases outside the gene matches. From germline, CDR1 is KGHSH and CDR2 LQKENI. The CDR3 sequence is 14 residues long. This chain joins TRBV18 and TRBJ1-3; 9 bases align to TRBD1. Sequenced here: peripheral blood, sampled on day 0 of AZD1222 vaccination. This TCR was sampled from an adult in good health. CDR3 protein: CASSPGTGLNTIYF. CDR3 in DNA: TGTGCCAGCTCACCCGGGACAGGGTTAAACACCATATATTTT.